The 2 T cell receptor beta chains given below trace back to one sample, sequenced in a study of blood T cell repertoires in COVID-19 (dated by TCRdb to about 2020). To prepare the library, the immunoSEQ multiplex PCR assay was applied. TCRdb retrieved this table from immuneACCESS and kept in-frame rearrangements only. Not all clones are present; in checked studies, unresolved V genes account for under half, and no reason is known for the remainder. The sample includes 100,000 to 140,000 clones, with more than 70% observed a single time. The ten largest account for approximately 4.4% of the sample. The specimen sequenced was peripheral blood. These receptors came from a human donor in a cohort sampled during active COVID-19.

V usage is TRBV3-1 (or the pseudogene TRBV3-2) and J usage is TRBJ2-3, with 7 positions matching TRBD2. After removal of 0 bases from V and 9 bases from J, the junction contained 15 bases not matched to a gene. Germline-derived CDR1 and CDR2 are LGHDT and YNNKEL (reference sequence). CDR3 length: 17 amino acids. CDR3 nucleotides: TGTGCCAGCAGCCAAGAGACGTGGGTAGCGGGTCCCCGAACGCAGTATTTT. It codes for CASSQETWVAGPRTQYF.

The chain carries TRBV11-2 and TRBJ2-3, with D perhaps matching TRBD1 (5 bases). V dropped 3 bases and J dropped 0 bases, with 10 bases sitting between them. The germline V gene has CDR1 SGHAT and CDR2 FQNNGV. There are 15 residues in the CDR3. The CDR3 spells CASSLTVTSTDTQYF. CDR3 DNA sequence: TGTGCCAGCAGCTTGACAGTTACTAGCACAGATACGCAGTATTTT.